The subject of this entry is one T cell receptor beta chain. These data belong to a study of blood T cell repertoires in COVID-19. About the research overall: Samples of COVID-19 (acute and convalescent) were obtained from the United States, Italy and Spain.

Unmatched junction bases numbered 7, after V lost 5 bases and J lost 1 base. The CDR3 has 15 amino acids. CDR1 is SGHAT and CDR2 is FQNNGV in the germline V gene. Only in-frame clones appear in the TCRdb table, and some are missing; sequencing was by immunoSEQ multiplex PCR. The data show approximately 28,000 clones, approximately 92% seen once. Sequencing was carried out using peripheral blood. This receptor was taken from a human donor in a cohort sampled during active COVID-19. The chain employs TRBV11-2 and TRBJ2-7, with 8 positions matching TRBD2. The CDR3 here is CASSKRAGGSYEQYF. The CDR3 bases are TGTGCCAGCAGCAAACGGGCGGGGGGTTCCTACGAGCAGTACTTC.